This T cell receptor (beta chain) was found in a study of shared clonotypes between healthy human individuals. Study information: There were three CD4 naive, three CD4 memory, two CD8 naive and one CD8 memory plates per donor.

The germline CDR1 and CDR2 sequences are SQVTM and ANQGSEA. The junction had 6 bases not matched to a gene; V was cut back by 4 bases and J by 4 bases. CDR3 length: 14 amino acids. Partitioning of CD4+ cells yielded a CD45RA+ naive subset and a CD45RA-negative memory subset. Only in-frame clones appear in the TCRdb table, and some are missing; sequencing was by immunoSEQ multiplex PCR. The table lists approximately 2.5 million clones, roughly 93% of them singletons, with about 0.39% in the top ten. This receptor was obtained from a man younger than 30 in good health. Some clones in this sample may be carry-over from other donors' samples. This sequence joins TRBV29-1 and TRBJ2-7; 11 bases map to TRBD2. The specimen sequenced was naive CD4+ T cells from PBMCs. Subset of the sample: CD45RA+ positively selected. The CDR3, as DNA: TGCAGCGTTGCCTCCGGGACTAGCGGATACGAGCAGTACTTC. Its translation: CSVASGTSGYEQYF.